Listed here are 26 T cell receptor beta chains from one sample, sequenced in a study of PD-1 blockade in classical Hodgkin lymphoma. Sequenced by immunoSEQ multiplex PCR; TCRdb stores in-frame clones only, minus some. The sample records some 15,000 clones, 80% to 90% being singletons. All trial patients relapsed after autologous stem cell transplantation. This sample comprised peripheral blood mononuclear cells (PBMCs), obtained before the second cycle of nivolumab. Every receptor here comes from a human donor with classical Hodgkin lymphoma.

This chain uses TRBV28 with TRBJ1-1; D may be TRBD1 (6 bases). Trimming removed 7 bases at V and 1 base at J, with 10 bases between. CDR3 length: 13 amino acids. CDR1 and CDR2 from the germline V gene are MDHEN and SYDVKM. This CDR3 reads CASTDRRNTEAFF. In nucleotides, the CDR3 is TGTGCCAGCACCGACAGGCGGAACACTGAAGCTTTCTTT.

J is TRBJ1-4 and V is TRBV6-5; D is undetermined. Germline V gene lookup returns CDR1 MNHEY and CDR2 SVGAGI. The V gene lost 0 bases and the J gene lost 4 bases, with 9 bases spanning the gap. The CDR3 is made up of 15 amino acids. For the CDR3, the DNA is TGTGCCAGCAGTTACTCTCCCGGGGTTAATGAAAAACTGTTTTTT. This translates into CASSYSPGVNEKLFF.

The chain uses TRBV28 and TRBJ1-2; TRBD1 matches at 8 bases. This CDR3 contains 17 residues. The J segment lost 2 bases and the V segment lost 4 bases, leaving 12 bases of the junction unmatched. Germline CDR1 MDHEN, CDR2 SYDVKM. CDR3 protein: CASSSRTGRGSNYGYTF. The CDR3 DNA reads as TGTGCCAGCAGTTCCCGGACAGGGAGGGGGTCCAACTATGGCTACACCTTC.

This rearrangement joins TRBV9 to TRBJ1-2, with D tentatively TRBD1 (6 bases). Germline-derived CDR1 and CDR2 are SGDLS and YYNGEE. V was shortened by 3 bases and J by 5 bases, with 14 bases between the two germline ends. The CDR3 is made up of 14 amino acids. CDR3 amino acids: CASSGNRVGYGYTF. CDR3 coding DNA: TGTGCCAGCAGCGGAAACAGGGTGGGATATGGCTACACCTTC.

This chain's CDR3 is CATSNLRTGETQYF. The CDR3 DNA reads TGTGCCACCAGCAACCTTAGAACTGGGGAGACCCAGTACTTC. V usage is TRBV15 and J usage is TRBJ2-5, with D unclear. CDR1 is LNHNV, CDR2 YYDKDF, per germline (reference sequence). Trimming cost V 4 bases and J 5 bases, with 14 bases left between them. CDR3 size: 14 residues.

This clone was counted between two and nine times. V gene TRBV18 combines with J gene TRBJ1-4; D gene uncertain. CDR1 and CDR2 from the germline V gene are KGHSH and LQKENI. The CDR3 runs 11 residues. V shed 6 bases and J shed 7 bases, with 6 bases lying between them. Here the CDR3 reads CASSLGEKLFF. Here the CDR3 DNA reads TGTGCCAGCTCCCTTGGTGAAAAACTGTTTTTT.

The DNA for the CDR3 is TGTGCCACCCGAATAAGCGGTTCACCCCTCCACTTT. Residues: CATRISGSPLHF. The rearrangement links TRBV7-9 to TRBJ1-6, with no clear D. V was trimmed by 10 bases and J by 9 bases, leaving 13 bases between them. The germline gives CDR1 SEHNR, CDR2 FQNEAQ (reference sequence). This CDR3 contains 12 residues.

V usage is TRBV10-2 and J usage is TRBJ2-1, with unresolved D. CDR1 is WSHSY, CDR2 SAAADI, per germline. This CDR3 comprises 16 residues. Trimming pared 3 bases from V and 3 bases from J, leaving 15 bases between. CDR3 amino acids: CASSDSSRSYYNEQFF. The DNA of the CDR3 is TGCGCCAGCAGTGATAGTTCCCGGAGCTACTACAATGAGCAGTTCTTC.

This clone was detected only a few times. V usage is TRBV7-9 and J usage is TRBJ2-3; unclear D gene. The germline CDR1 and CDR2 sequences are SEHNR and FQNEAQ (reference sequence). The CDR3 totals 14 residues. The ends were cut back, 4 bases at V and 1 base at J, with 9 bases in the middle. This chain's CDR3 is CASSWMSGTDTQYF. The CDR3 nucleotides are TGTGCCAGCAGCTGGATGTCGGGCACAGATACGCAGTATTTT.

As for this clone: One end of the junction fails to match germline, which may point to a read error. V gene TRBV10-3 combines with J gene TRBJ2-3; D remains unclear. CDR3 size: 13 residues. Germline values: CDR1 ENHRY, CDR2 SYGVKD. CDR3 loop: CASKSRSTDTQYF. The DNA of the CDR3 is TGTGCCAGCAAGAGTCGGAGTACAGATACACAGTATTTT.

Worth noting for this clone: A far larger clone is just one base off, so this is likely a read error. The chain combines TRBV5-8 with TRBJ2-7; D is uncertain. The length of the CDR3 is 15 residues. V dropped 4 bases and J dropped 5 bases, with 19 bases sitting between them. Germline CDR1 is SGHTS and CDR2 is YDEGEE. CDR3 sequence (DNA): TGTGCCAGCAGCCAAGAATCTTTCAGTGGGCACGAGCAGTACTTC. This sequence encodes CASSQESFSGHEQYF. The full variable domain, its missing parts supplied by reference TRBV5-8 and TRBJ2-7, is EAGVTQSPTHLIKTRGQQATLRCSPISGHTSVYWYQQALGLGLQFLLWYDEGEERNRGNFPPRFSGRQFPNYSSELNVNALELEDSALYLCASSQESFSGHEQYFGPGTRLTVT.

The CDR3 spells CASSQARTTNEKLFF. DNA of the CDR3: TGTGCCAGCAGCCAGGCCAGAACAACTAATGAAAAACTGTTTTTT. The chain combines TRBV16 with TRBJ1-4; no clear D gene. The CDR3 has 15 amino acids. The germline V and J ends were trimmed by 3 bases and 0 bases, with 8 bases remaining between them. Germline V gene sequence: CDR1 KGHSY, CDR2 FQNENV.

The gene calls are TRBV9 and TRBJ1-6; no clear D gene. In germline, CDR1 is SGDLS, CDR2 YYNGEE. V lost 1 base and J lost 7, with 9 bases in between. The CDR3 covers 14 residues. The CDR3 here is CASSVTLGNSPLHF. In DNA, the CDR3 is TGTGCCAGCAGCGTAACCCTTGGGAATTCACCCCTCCACTTT.

The chain links TRBV4-1 to TRBJ2-1, with D hard to call. The V gene's germline CDR1 is MGHRA and CDR2 YSYEKL. The germline V and J ends were trimmed by 2 bases and 5 bases, with 16 bases remaining between them. This CDR3 has 16 residues. The CDR3 region has the DNA TGCGCCAGCAGCCAATCCCTCTTCGGGTTTGACAATGAGCAGTTCTTC. Its translation is CASSQSLFGFDNEQFF.

This chain joins TRBV2 and TRBJ2-3, with 14 positions matching TRBD2. The germline gives CDR1 SNHLY, CDR2 FYNNEI. V was clipped by 5 bases and J by 3 bases; unmatched bases: 7. The CDR3 is 17 residues long. CDR3 in amino acids: CASSRRGTSGRTDTQYF. The DNA for the CDR3 is TGTGCCAGCAGTCGTAGGGGGACTAGCGGGAGAACAGATACGCAGTATTTT.

This clone was observed a few times. The chain joins TRBV18 to TRBJ1-5; D not resolved. V was cut by 3 bases and J by 7 bases, with 16 bases left in between. Germline V gene data show CDR1 as KGHSH and CDR2 as LQKENI. The CDR3 consists of 15 residues. The CDR3 is CASSPYSPPGQPQHF. The CDR3 coding sequence is TGTGCCAGCTCACCGTACAGCCCTCCTGGGCAGCCCCAGCATTTT.

The rearrangement joins TRBV6-4 to TRBJ2-7; D is uncertain. The CDR3 consists of 11 residues. Looked up from germline, CDR1 is MRHNA and CDR2 is SNTAGT. Trimming removed 0 bases at V and 3 bases at J, with 0 bases between. DNA for the CDR3: TGTGCCAGCAGTGACTCCTACGAGCAGTACTTC. As protein: CASSDSYEQYF.

The chain uses TRBV9 and TRBJ1-1; 7 nucleotides align to TRBD1. The CDR3 has 15 residues. Trimming removed 2 bases from V and 3 bases from J; junction bases left unmatched: 7. The germline V gene has CDR1 SGDLS and CDR2 YYNGEE. CDR3 region: CASSVLGTGDTEAFF. The CDR3, as DNA: TGTGCCAGCAGCGTCCTGGGTACAGGGGACACTGAAGCTTTCTTT.

This clone was seen just once. The chain employs TRBV6-5 and TRBJ1-2; D gene uncertain. Looked up from germline, CDR1 is MNHEY and CDR2 is SVGAGI. The length of the CDR3 is 13 residues. Trimming left V 6 bases short and J 8 bases short, with 16 bases between. The CDR3 nucleotides read TGTGCCAGCAGCCAGACCACGGGCGGGGGCTACACCTTC. Its translation is CASSQTTGGGYTF.

The chain employs TRBV7-6 and TRBJ2-2; TRBD1 aligns across 12 bases. This CDR3 contains 16 residues. Unmatched junction bases numbered 8, after V lost 5 bases and J lost 7 bases. Germline assignment: CDR1 SGHVS and CDR2 FNYEAQ. For the CDR3, the DNA is TGTGCCAGCAGCCTGGGACAGGGGGCGTTAAACGGGGAGCTGTTTTTT. Its translation is CASSLGQGALNGELFF.

The chain combines TRBV7-6 with TRBJ1-1; D is perhaps TRBD1 (5 bases). Germline lookup yields CDR1 SGHVS and CDR2 FNYEAQ. This CDR3 is built from 14 residues. The ends were cut back, 0 bases at V and 6 bases at J, with 11 bases in the middle. The CDR3 coding sequence is TGTGCCAGCAGCTTAGCTGGGGGGAAGTCTGAAGCTTTCTTT. Protein product: CASSLAGGKSEAFF.

The genes are TRBV28 and TRBJ2-5; D perhaps matches TRBD1 (7 bases). V lost 7 bases and J 2 bases, leaving 17 bases between the germline ends. CDR3 length: 15 residues. Per the germline V gene, CDR1 is MDHEN and CDR2 is SYDVKM. CDR3 nucleotides: TGTGCCAGCACCAACGCGGAGGGGGCGCAAGAGACCCAGTACTTC. It specifies CASTNAEGAQETQYF.

The chain has TRBV7-9 and TRBJ1-1; D uncertain. The CDR3 is made up of 12 amino acids. Germline V lookup: CDR1 SEHNR, CDR2 FQNEAQ (reference sequence). V lost 5 bases and J 3 bases, leaving 7 bases between the germline ends. The CDR3 here is CASSSTDTEAFF. For the CDR3, the DNA is TGTGCCAGCAGCAGCACGGACACTGAAGCTTTCTTT.

The chain is built from TRBV27 and TRBJ1-1; no firm D call. The germline gives CDR1 MNHEY, CDR2 SMNVEV (reference sequence). The CDR3 consists of 13 residues. V gave up 5 bases and J gave up 5 bases, with 12 bases separating them. The CDR3: CASSLTERTEAFF. The CDR3 DNA is TGTGCCAGCAGTCTTACCGAGAGGACTGAAGCTTTCTTT.

The chain joins TRBV7-9 to TRBJ1-5; maybe TRBD1 (6 bases). Deletions cut 5 bases from V and 2 bases from J, with 13 bases between. Germline loops: CDR1 SEHNR, CDR2 FQNEAQ (reference sequence). The CDR3 is 15 amino acids. The CDR3 DNA reads TGTGCCAGCAGCCCAGGGGCCGGTGGCAATCAGCCCCAGCATTTT. Its translation: CASSPGAGGNQPQHF.

This chain links TRBV9 with TRBJ1-5; 7 bases map to TRBD1. V lost 0 bases to trimming and J lost 3 bases; unmatched junction nucleotides: 6. Looked up from germline, CDR1 is SGDLS and CDR2 is YYNGEE. The CDR3 totals 16 residues. CDR3 loop: CASSVVTGAPNQPQHF. For the CDR3, the DNA is TGTGCCAGCAGCGTAGTTACAGGGGCCCCCAATCAGCCCCAGCATTTT. Looking up the rest from reference TRBV9 and TRBJ1-5 gives the full variable domain: DSGVTQTPKHLITATGQRVTLRCSPRSGDLSVYWYQQSLDQGLQFLIQYYNGEERAKGNILERFSAQQFPDLHSELNLSSLELGDSALYFCASSVVTGAPNQPQHFGDGTRLSIL.